Sequencing of this TCR beta chain was carried out in a study of T cells in Graves' hyperthyroidism and ophthalmopathy. This clonotype was picked up a small number of times. Its antigen is currently unknown. From RNA transcripts, TCR beta CDR3 regions were amplified. HTBI primers were used for first-round RT-PCR of the TCR CDR3. Each CDR3 protein gets one entry after TCRdb re-called the multiplex PCR reads with MiXCR. The sample holds about 690,000 distinct CDR3 sequences, around 16% seen once. Findings and caveats of the study: Through a model of 13 V-J features, ophthalmopathy was separated from stable hyperthyroidism.

The CDR3 is 13 amino acids. Germline CDR1 and CDR2: MNHEY and SVGAGI. The V end lost 0 bases, the J end lost 5 bases, and 5 bases lay between the germline ends. The material sequenced was blood. The chain carries TRBV6-5 and TRBJ2-1; no clear D. The source is a man aged 45-65 years with Graves' hyperthyroidism. The CDR3 reads CASSYSTDNEQFF. Written as DNA, the CDR3 is TGTGCCAGCAGTTACTCTACAGACAATGAGCAGTTCTTC.